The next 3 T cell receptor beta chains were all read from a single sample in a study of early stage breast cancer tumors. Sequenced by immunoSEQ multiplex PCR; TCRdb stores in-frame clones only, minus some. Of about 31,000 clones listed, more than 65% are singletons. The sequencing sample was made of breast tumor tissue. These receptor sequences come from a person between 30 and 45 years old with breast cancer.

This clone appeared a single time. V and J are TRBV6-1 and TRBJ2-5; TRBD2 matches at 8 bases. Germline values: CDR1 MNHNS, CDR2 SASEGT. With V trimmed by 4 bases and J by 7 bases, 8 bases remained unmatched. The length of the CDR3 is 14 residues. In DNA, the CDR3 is TGTGCCAGCAGTGGAAGACGGGAGGGGACGACCCAGTACTTC. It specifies CASSGRREGTTQYF.

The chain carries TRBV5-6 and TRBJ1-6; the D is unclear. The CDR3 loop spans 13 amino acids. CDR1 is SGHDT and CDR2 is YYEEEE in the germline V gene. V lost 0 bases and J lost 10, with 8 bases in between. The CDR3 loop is CASSLVGGSPLHF. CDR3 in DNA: TGTGCCAGCAGCTTGGTGGGAGGATCACCCCTCCACTTT.

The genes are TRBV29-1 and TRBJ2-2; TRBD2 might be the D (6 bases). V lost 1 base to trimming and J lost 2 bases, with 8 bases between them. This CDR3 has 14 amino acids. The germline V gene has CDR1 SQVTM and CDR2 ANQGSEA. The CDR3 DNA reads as TGCAGCGTTGAAGCGGGAGCAAACACCGGGGAGCTGTTTTTT. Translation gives CSVEAGANTGELFF.